Listed below are T cell receptor beta chains from one sample, sequenced in a study of blood T cell repertoires in COVID-19. Method: immunoSEQ multiplex PCR; TCRdb's copy keeps in-frame clones and lacks some. The repertoire has over 60,000 clones, about 91% of them found once; the top ten carry roughly 9%. Sequencing used peripheral blood. Receptors were obtained from an elderly man with acute or convalescent COVID-19. The CDR3 runs from the conserved cysteine through the conserved F or W. The order of the fields is J gene, V gene, D gene, CDR3 length, CDR3 DNA, CDR3 protein. D genes are given only for firm matches.

j_call: TRBJ2-7
v_call: TRBV25-1
d_call: -
cdr3_length: 16
cdr3_nt: TGTGCCAGCAGTGAGAGGGGCGGGGGCGCCTCCTACGAGCAGTACTTC
cdr3_aa: CASSERGGGASYEQYF

j_call: TRBJ1-5
v_call: TRBV19
d_call: -
cdr3_length: 14
cdr3_nt: TGTGCCAGTAGTATCAAAGGGAGGGGTCAGCCCCAGCATTTT
cdr3_aa: CASSIKGRGQPQHF

j_call: TRBJ1-2
v_call: TRBV5-1
d_call: -
cdr3_length: 11
cdr3_nt: TGCGCCAGCGGGGAGAACTATGGCTACACCTTC
cdr3_aa: CASGENYGYTF

j_call: TRBJ2-7
v_call: TRBV11-2
d_call: TRBD2
cdr3_length: 14
cdr3_nt: TGTGCCAGCAGCCCGGGAGGGGGACCCTACGAGCAGTACTTC
cdr3_aa: CASSPGGGPYEQYF

j_call: TRBJ1-5
v_call: TRBV27
d_call: -
cdr3_length: 18
cdr3_nt: TGTGCCAGCAGTGATAGGGGAGGAGTGTGGCGGAGCAATCAGCCCCAGCATTTT
cdr3_aa: CASSDRGGVWRSNQPQHF

j_call: TRBJ1-4
v_call: TRBV29-1
d_call: TRBD1
cdr3_length: 14
cdr3_nt: TGCAGCGTTCTTTATGCACAGGGGGGAGAAAAACTGTTTTTT
cdr3_aa: CSVLYAQGGEKLFF

j_call: TRBJ2-7
v_call: TRBV5-1
d_call: -
cdr3_length: 15
cdr3_nt: TGCGCCAGCAGCTTGGGGGGGAACAGGGCACACGAGCAGTACTTC
cdr3_aa: CASSLGGNRAHEQYF

j_call: TRBJ1-1
v_call: TRBV7-9
d_call: -
cdr3_length: 14
cdr3_nt: TGTGCCAGCAGCTTATCCAGCGCGAACACTGAAGCTTTCTTT
cdr3_aa: CASSLSSANTEAFF

j_call: TRBJ1-1
v_call: TRBV10-1
d_call: TRBD1
cdr3_length: 14
cdr3_nt: TGCGCCAGCAGTACCGGGACAGTGAACACTGAAGCTTTCTTT
cdr3_aa: CASSTGTVNTEAFF

j_call: TRBJ2-3
v_call: TRBV19
d_call: -
cdr3_length: 18
cdr3_nt: TGTGCCAGTAGTATAGACCAAGGGACACTTATTAGCACAGATACGCAGTATTTT
cdr3_aa: CASSIDQGTLISTDTQYF

j_call: TRBJ1-4
v_call: TRBV6-5
d_call: -
cdr3_length: 15
cdr3_nt: TGTGCCAGCACCCTTTCCCGGGGAGGAGGCGAAAAACTGTTTTTT
cdr3_aa: CASTLSRGGGEKLFF

j_call: TRBJ1-2
v_call: TRBV12-5
d_call: -
cdr3_length: 13
cdr3_nt: TGTGCTAGTGGTCCCGGGACACTCTATGGCTACACCTTC
cdr3_aa: CASGPGTLYGYTF

j_call: TRBJ2-5
v_call: TRBV14
d_call: -
cdr3_length: 16
cdr3_nt: TGTGCCAGCAGCCTGGGCCTCTCGGGGTCGAAAGAGACCCAGTACTTC
cdr3_aa: CASSLGLSGSKETQYF

j_call: TRBJ1-1
v_call: TRBV11-2
d_call: -
cdr3_length: 17
cdr3_nt: TGTGCCAGCAGCTTAAACTCAGCCGGACACCTTAACACTGAAGCTTTCTTT
cdr3_aa: CASSLNSAGHLNTEAFF

j_call: TRBJ1-2
v_call: TRBV27
d_call: -
cdr3_length: 13
cdr3_nt: TGTGCCAGCAGTTTATTAGCAGGGCTGGGCTACACCTTC
cdr3_aa: CASSLLAGLGYTF

j_call: TRBJ1-1
v_call: TRBV25-1
d_call: TRBD1
cdr3_length: 17
cdr3_nt: TGTGCCAGCAGGCCCGTCACCTCACAGGGGGCAAGGACTGAAGCTTTCTTT
cdr3_aa: CASRPVTSQGARTEAFF

j_call: TRBJ2-5
v_call: TRBV9
d_call: TRBD2
cdr3_length: 14
cdr3_nt: TGTGCCAGCAGCCCGGGATGGGAGGGGGAGACCCAGTACTTC
cdr3_aa: CASSPGWEGETQYF